This passage covers 29 T cell receptor beta chains from one sample sequenced in a study of blood T cell repertoires in COVID-19. TCRdb's table, derived via immunoSEQ multiplex PCR, lists solely in-frame clones and lacks some. The sample comprises roughly 66,000 clones, about 91% of which are singletons, and roughly 14% rests with the top ten. The sample consisted of peripheral blood. These receptors all stem from a human donor with active COVID-19. The donor label of this sample is uncertain.

The table lists this clone with a count of one. This rearrangement joins TRBV2 to TRBJ2-3; 7 nucleotides agree with TRBD1. The ends lost 4 bases at V and 2 bases at J; junction bases unmatched: 3. Germline V gene data show CDR1 as SNHLY and CDR2 as FYNNEI. The CDR3 is made up of 14 amino acids. The CDR3 loop reads CASSGGQITDTQYF. In nucleotides, the CDR3 is TGTGCCAGCAGTGGGGGACAGATCACAGATACGCAGTATTTT.

J is TRBJ2-1 and V is TRBV9; 9 bases map to TRBD2. The CDR3 totals 20 residues. CDR1 and CDR2 from the germline V gene are SGDLS and YYNGEE. V lost 0 bases and J lost 3; bases outside the gene matches: 16. DNA of the CDR3: TGTGCCAGCAGCGTAGGGTTAAGGCTTTTAGCGGGAGCCATCTACAATGAGCAGTTCTTC. It codes for CASSVGLRLLAGAIYNEQFF.

The rearrangement joins TRBV7-9 to TRBJ2-7, with D perhaps matching TRBD1 (6 bases). This CDR3 is 17 amino acids long. Germline CDR1 and CDR2: SEHNR and FQNEAQ (reference sequence). Deletions cut 4 bases from V and 3 bases from J, with 22 bases between. The CDR3: CASSSYNPPGGHYEQYF. The CDR3 nucleotides read TGTGCCAGCAGCTCATACAACCCCCCTGGGGGCCACTACGAGCAGTACTTC.

Note on this clone: This CDR3 is also generated by other DNA sequences in the sample. The rearrangement links TRBV6-2 or TRBV6-3 to TRBJ2-7; D is unclear. Trimming removed 4 bases at V and 6 bases at J, with 7 bases between. CDR1 MNHEY and CDR2 SVGEGT come from the germline V gene. The CDR3 contains 11 residues. In nucleotides, the CDR3 is TGTGCCAGCAGTTCAGGTCGCGAGCAGTACTTC. This gives the protein CASSSGREQYF.

J is TRBJ1-2 and V is TRBV6-5, with 10 bases lining up with TRBD1. Germline V lookup: CDR1 MNHEY, CDR2 SVGAGI. CDR3 length: 15 amino acids. J gave up 8 bases and V 6 bases, and 12 bases lay outside the gene matches. CDR3 nucleotides: TGTGCCAGCAGGAGCCCCCCCCGGGACAGGGGAGGCTACACCTTC. Its translation: CASRSPPRDRGGYTF.

V is TRBV28 and J is TRBJ1-6; D remains unclear. This CDR3 has 15 residues. The V end lost 8 bases, the J end lost 7 bases, and 18 bases lay between the germline ends. The germline gives CDR1 MDHEN, CDR2 SYDVKM. For the CDR3, the DNA is TGTGCCAGCGGTTCATTCCGGGGTGGGAATTCACCCCTCCACTTT. It yields the protein CASGSFRGGNSPLHF. The complete variable domain, with remaining parts taken from reference TRBV28 and TRBJ1-6, reads DVKVTQSSRYLVKRTGEKVFLECVQDMDHENMFWYRQDPGLGLRLIYFSYDVKMKEKGDIPEGYSVSREKKERFSLILESASTNQTSMYLCASGSFRGGNSPLHFGNGTRLTVT.

This rearrangement joins TRBV7-8 to TRBJ1-5; D gene uncertain. V was shortened by 1 base and J by 7 bases, with 11 bases between the two germline ends. In germline, CDR1 is SGHVS, CDR2 FQNEAQ. CDR3 size: 14 residues. CDR3 loop: CASSLVRAGQPQHF. CDR3 nucleotide sequence: TGTGCCAGCAGCTTAGTACGTGCGGGGCAGCCCCAGCATTTT.

This CDR3 reads CASSADRGRGETQYF. The CDR3 DNA reads as TGTGCCAGCAGCGCCGACAGGGGGCGCGGAGAGACCCAGTACTTC. The gene calls are TRBV9 and TRBJ2-5; 10 bases agree with TRBD1. The CDR3 has 15 residues. Germline V CDR1 and CDR2: SGDLS, YYNGEE. Unmatched junction bases numbered 6, after V lost 3 bases and J lost 4 bases. The complete variable domain, with remaining parts taken from reference TRBV9 and TRBJ2-5, reads DSGVTQTPKHLITATGQRVTLRCSPRSGDLSVYWYQQSLDQGLQFLIQYYNGEERAKGNILERFSAQQFPDLHSELNLSSLELGDSALYFCASSADRGRGETQYFGPGTRLLVL.

The genes are TRBV11-3 and TRBJ1-2; TRBD1 is a possible D gene (6 bases). Germline V gene sequence: CDR1 SGHNT, CDR2 YENEEA. With 5 bases removed from V and 6 bases from J, the gap between germline ends came to 10 bases. The CDR3 is 12 amino acids. In DNA form, the CDR3 reads TGTGCCAGCAGCGTGGACAGACATGGCTACACCTTC. It codes for CASSVDRHGYTF.

The chain carries TRBV9 and TRBJ2-7; no clear D gene. The CDR3 length is 14 residues. Germline CDR1 and CDR2: SGDLS and YYNGEE. Between the trimmed V and J ends, which lost 0 bases and 2 bases, there was a span of 9 bases. As DNA, the CDR3 is TGTGCCAGCAGCGTAGGAACGGTAACCTACGAGCAGTACTTC. It codes for CASSVGTVTYEQYF.

The chain uses TRBV28 and TRBJ1-1; D remains unclear. There are 14 residues in the CDR3. Trimming took 10 bases from V and 3 from J, leaving 18 bases between them. Germline V gives CDR1 MDHEN, CDR2 SYDVKM. In nucleotides, the CDR3 is TGTGCCACTACTCAGAGGGATTCGGACACTGAAGCTTTCTTT. It is translated as CATTQRDSDTEAFF.

J is TRBJ1-1 and V is TRBV2, with D tentatively TRBD1 (6 bases). Per the germline V gene, CDR1 is SNHLY and CDR2 is FYNNEI. The CDR3 totals 16 residues. V was clipped by 7 bases and J by 7 bases, with 25 bases between them. The CDR3 coding sequence is TGTGCCAGCACGAGGACAGAATTAATTCTGGGTGATGAAGCTTTCTTT. Translated: CASTRTELILGDEAFF.

This rearrangement joins TRBV12-5 to TRBJ1-2; 7 nucleotides match TRBD1. V shed 5 bases, J shed 6 bases, and the junction held 12 bases outside the gene matches. CDR1 is LGHNT, CDR2 FRNRAP, per germline. The CDR3 covers 15 residues. CDR3 DNA sequence: TGTGCTAGTGGTACCGGACAGGCCTGGGAGAATGGCTACACCTTC. Translating gives CASGTGQAWENGYTF. The whole variable domain, filled in from reference TRBV12-5 and TRBJ1-2, reads DARVTQTPRHKVTEMGQEVTMRCQPILGHNTVFWYRQTMMQGLELLAYFRNRAPLDDSGMPKDRFSAEMPDATLATLKIQPSEPRDSAVYFCASGTGQAWENGYTFGSGTRLTVV.

The chain is built from TRBV28 and TRBJ1-6, with 8 bases fitting TRBD1. The V segment lost 7 bases and the J segment 10 bases; nucleotides outside the gene matches: 12. The germline V gene has CDR1 MDHEN and CDR2 SYDVKM. The CDR3 consists of 15 residues. The CDR3 DNA reads as TGTGCCAGCACCACCGCAGGGGGCGCGGGCTCACCCCTCCACTTT. As protein: CASTTAGGAGSPLHF.

The chain recombines TRBV28 with TRBJ1-2; 9 bases map to TRBD1. CDR3 length equals 15 residues. Germline CDR1 and CDR2: MDHEN and SYDVKM. V shed 8 bases and J 2 bases; nucleotides not matched to a gene: 9. This CDR3 reads CASSWGDRVNYGYTF. The DNA for the CDR3 is TGTGCCAGCTCCTGGGGGGACAGGGTGAACTATGGCTACACCTTC.

The chain combines TRBV15 with TRBJ2-3; 7 nucleotides line up with TRBD1. CDR3 length equals 15 residues. The ends lost 1 base at V and 3 bases at J; junction bases unmatched: 4. The V gene's germline CDR1 is LNHNV and CDR2 YYDKDF (reference sequence). This CDR3 is CATSRVTGSTDTQYF. The CDR3 nucleotides are TGTGCCACCAGCAGAGTGACAGGGTCAACAGATACGCAGTATTTT. Looking up the rest from reference TRBV15 and TRBJ2-3 gives the full variable domain: DAMVIQNPRYQVTQFGKPVTLSCSQTLNHNVMYWYQQKSSQAPKLLFHYYDKDFNNEADTPDNFQSRRPNTSFCFLDIRSPGLGDTAMYLCATSRVTGSTDTQYFGPGTRLTVL.

This chain links TRBV10-1 with TRBJ2-1; 12 bases are shared with TRBD2. Germline loops: CDR1 WNHNN, CDR2 SYGVQD (reference sequence). The V gene end was trimmed by 5 bases and the J gene end by 7 bases; junction bases not matched to a gene: 3. This CDR3 has 14 residues. CDR3 nucleotide sequence: TGCGCCAGCAGTCCGCTAGCGGGAGGGAATGAGCAGTTCTTC. This sequence encodes CASSPLAGGNEQFF.

The rearrangement links TRBV5-4 to TRBJ2-1, with 7 bases that match TRBD1. The CDR3 spans 13 residues. Germline CDR1 is SGHNT and CDR2 is YYREEE (reference sequence). The V gene end was trimmed by 4 bases and the J gene end by 9 bases; junction bases not matched to a gene: 7. The CDR3 is CASSPTGLAEQFF. DNA of the CDR3: TGTGCCAGCAGCCCGACAGGGTTGGCTGAGCAGTTCTTC.

The rearrangement uses TRBV18 and TRBJ1-2; 9 bases agree with TRBD1. After removal of 6 bases from V and 4 bases from J, the junction contained 6 bases not matched to a gene. The CDR3 spans 14 residues. Germline V gene data show CDR1 as KGHSH and CDR2 as LQKENI. CDR3 coding DNA: TGTGCCAGCTCCCCGGACAGGGGCATCTATGGCTACACCTTC. Translating it yields CASSPDRGIYGYTF.

This rearrangement joins TRBV19 to TRBJ2-1, with 10 bases aligning to TRBD2. The CDR3 consists of 14 residues. V was clipped by 4 bases and J by 7 bases; unmatched bases: 4. Per germline, CDR1 LNHDA and CDR2 SQIVND (reference sequence). This chain's CDR3 is CASSRWTSGNEQFF. The DNA of the CDR3 is TGTGCCAGTAGTAGATGGACTAGCGGTAATGAGCAGTTCTTC.

In DNA form, the CDR3 reads TGTGCCAGCTCACCACCGGCCGGGACAGGGGATGGAGAGCAGTACTTC. This translates into CASSPPAGTGDGEQYF. The chain links TRBV18 to TRBJ2-7, with 10 bases aligning to TRBD1. The CDR3 is made up of 16 amino acids. The V and J ends lost 0 bases and 7 bases, in that order; junction bases with no gene match: 9. The germline gives CDR1 KGHSH, CDR2 LQKENI.

V gene TRBV10-1 combines with J gene TRBJ1-4; 8 bases line up with TRBD1. The CDR3 is 16 residues long. V lost 0 bases, J lost 12 bases, and 12 bases stayed unmatched. Germline-derived CDR1 and CDR2 are WNHNN and SYGVQD (reference sequence). Here the CDR3 reads CASSESLGTGARELFF. CDR3 coding DNA: TGCGCCAGCAGTGAGTCGCTTGGGACAGGTGCCAGGGAACTGTTTTTT.

The chain couples TRBV7-8 to TRBJ2-7; TRBD1 might be the D (6 bases). CDR3 size: 14 residues. Trimming took off 2 bases at V and 2 bases at J, with 10 bases between the two ends. Germline lookup yields CDR1 SGHVS and CDR2 FQNEAQ. The CDR3 loop is CASSLIGTPYEQYF. Written as DNA, the CDR3 is TGTGCCAGCAGCTTAATTGGGACACCCTACGAGCAGTACTTC.

V is TRBV24-1 and J is TRBJ2-3, with 8 bases aligning to TRBD2. Trimming removed 9 bases from V and 6 bases from J; junction bases left unmatched: 13. The CDR3 covers 15 residues. Per germline, CDR1 KGHDR and CDR2 SFDVKD. CDR3 sequence: CATGPSGREEDTQYF. In DNA, the CDR3 is TGTGCCACCGGACCTAGTGGGCGGGAGGAGGATACGCAGTATTTT.

This clone was seen a single time. V is TRBV19 and J is TRBJ2-7; 7 bases are shared with TRBD2. The CDR3 consists of 14 residues. In germline, CDR1 is LNHDA, CDR2 SQIVND (reference sequence). With 5 bases clipped from V and 2 bases from J, the junction kept 6 bases outside the gene matches. In nucleotides, the CDR3 is TGTGCCAGTAGTGGAAGCGGGATTGCCTACGAGCAGTACTTC. As protein: CASSGSGIAYEQYF.

The V and J genes are TRBV10-3 and TRBJ1-1, with 8 bases matching TRBD1. Looked up from germline, CDR1 is ENHRY and CDR2 is SYGVKD. The CDR3 contains 14 residues. The trim removed 8 bases at V and 2 bases at J, leaving 7 bases unmatched. The chain's CDR3 is CAIGTGSYNTEAFF. CDR3 nucleotides: TGTGCCATCGGGACAGGCTCCTACAACACTGAAGCTTTCTTT.

The J gene is TRBJ1-6, the V gene TRBV7-2; TRBD1 aligns across 8 bases. V shed 11 bases, J shed 9 bases, and the junction held 9 bases outside the gene matches. The CDR3 extends over 13 amino acids. The germline V gene encodes CDR1 SGHTA and CDR2 FQGNSA. CDR3 DNA: TGTGCCTCCGGACAGGGCTCGTTTTCACCCCTCCACTTT. Residues: CASGQGSFSPLHF.

This rearrangement joins TRBV19 to TRBJ2-1; 7 nucleotides agree with TRBD2. J gave up 10 bases and V 0 bases, and 15 bases lay outside the gene matches. Germline V gene sequence: CDR1 LNHDA, CDR2 SQIVND (reference sequence). This CDR3 region has 17 residues. The chain's CDR3 is CASSIDQASGHYKEQFF. The DNA for the CDR3 is TGTGCCAGTAGTATAGATCAGGCTAGCGGCCACTATAAGGAGCAGTTCTTC. The full variable domain, in which reference TRBV19 and TRBJ2-1 provide the parts outside the CDR3, is DGGITQSPKYLFRKEGQNVTLSCEQNLNHDAMYWYRQDPGQGLRLIYYSQIVNDFQKGDIAEGYSVSREKKESFPLTVTSAQKNPTAFYLCASSIDQASGHYKEQFFGPGTRLTVL.

This clone was seen just once. This chain links TRBV6-5 with TRBJ2-3; unclear D gene. The CDR3 sequence is 12 residues long. Germline V gene sequence: CDR1 MNHEY, CDR2 SVGAGI. The V end lost 5 bases, the J end lost 5 bases, and 8 bases lay between the germline ends. DNA for the CDR3: TGTGCCAGCAGTCCCGATAGAGATACGCAGTATTTT. This sequence encodes CASSPDRDTQYF.